Below, 8 T cell receptor beta chains from the same sample are listed, as sequenced in a study of shared clonotypes between healthy human individuals. Assay used: immunoSEQ multiplex PCR; TCRdb lists only in-frame clones, some missing. Of just over 2,000,000 clones in the sample, 95% were seen once. The material sequenced was naive CD4+ T cells sorted from blood. Stated subset: CD45RA+ positively selected. These receptors were obtained from a young man in good health.

Of note for this clone: Other DNA sequences from this sample encode an identical CDR3 as well. The rearrangement uses TRBV5-6 and TRBJ2-3, with 10 bases aligning to TRBD2. The CDR3 has 16 residues. V trimming: 2 bases; J trimming: 2 bases; junction bases outside the gene matches: 5. The germline V gene has CDR1 SGHDT and CDR2 YYEEEE. DNA for the CDR3: TGTGCCAGCAGCTTACGACTAGCGGGTTCCACAGATACGCAGTATTTT. Amino acid sequence: CASSLRLAGSTDTQYF.

This chain links TRBV2 with TRBJ1-5; maybe TRBD1 (6 bases). The CDR3 has 13 residues. Germline V CDR1 and CDR2: SNHLY, FYNNEI. Trimming shortened V by 8 bases and J by 9 bases, and 17 bases separated the two germline ends. CDR3 in amino acids: CASLPGAGGPQHF. The CDR3 nucleotides read TGTGCCAGCCTCCCGGGGGCGGGAGGGCCCCAGCATTTT.

The chain links TRBV21-1 to TRBJ2-2; the D call TRBD2 from the table was never checked on the DNA. TRBV21-1 is a documented pseudogene. The CDR3 runs 13 residues. The CDR3 coding sequence is TGTGCCCCTGGTGGGGGGGCCTTCGGGGAGCTGTTTTTT. Translation: CAPGGGAFGELFF.

The rearrangement joins TRBV5-5 to TRBJ2-1, with no clear D. The germline V gene has CDR1 SGHKS and CDR2 YYEKEE (reference sequence). V lost 1 base to trimming and J lost 2 bases, with 19 bases between them. The CDR3 is 18 amino acids. The CDR3 DNA is TGTGCCAGCAGCTTGAAGTTAATGGCCTGGCAGGCCTACAATGAGCAGTTCTTC. Encoded protein: CASSLKLMAWQAYNEQFF.

V usage is TRBV19 and J usage is TRBJ1-6, with a weak D call TRBD1 (5 bases). Germline V CDR1 and CDR2: LNHDA, SQIVND (reference sequence). This CDR3 spans 13 amino acids. The germline V and J ends were trimmed by 5 bases and 10 bases, with 12 bases remaining between them. The CDR3 loop is CASSSGPPSPLHF. The CDR3 bases are TGTGCCAGTAGTTCGGGGCCCCCATCACCCCTCCACTTT.

In this sample, this clone turned up once. The chain combines TRBV7-2 with TRBJ2-2, with D hard to call. The CDR3 extends over 14 amino acids. Germline V gene sequence: CDR1 SGHTA, CDR2 FQGNSA. The germline V and J ends were trimmed by 4 bases and 2 bases, with 8 bases remaining between them. For the CDR3, the DNA is TGTGCCAGCAGCTCCGTCGTTAACACCGGGGAGCTGTTTTTT. Its translation: CASSSVVNTGELFF.

This clone was seen only once. This chain connects TRBV10-3 to TRBJ1-4, with D hard to call. The V end was cut by 3 bases, the J end by 0 bases, with 5 bases between. Germline loops: CDR1 ENHRY, CDR2 SYGVKD. The CDR3 has 14 residues. The CDR3 here is CAISDTPTNEKLFF. The CDR3 nucleotides read TGTGCCATCAGTGACACACCAACTAATGAAAAACTGTTTTTT.

The rearrangement joins TRBV11-2 to TRBJ2-7; D is tentatively TRBD1 or TRBD2 (7 bases each). Per the germline V gene, CDR1 is SGHAT and CDR2 is FQNNGV. V was shortened by 5 bases and J by 0 bases, with 20 bases between the two germline ends. This CDR3 has 17 residues. This chain's CDR3 is CASSPGGPGLPSYEQYF. DNA for the CDR3: TGTGCCAGCAGCCCAGGGGGTCCGGGACTACCCTCCTACGAGCAGTACTTC.